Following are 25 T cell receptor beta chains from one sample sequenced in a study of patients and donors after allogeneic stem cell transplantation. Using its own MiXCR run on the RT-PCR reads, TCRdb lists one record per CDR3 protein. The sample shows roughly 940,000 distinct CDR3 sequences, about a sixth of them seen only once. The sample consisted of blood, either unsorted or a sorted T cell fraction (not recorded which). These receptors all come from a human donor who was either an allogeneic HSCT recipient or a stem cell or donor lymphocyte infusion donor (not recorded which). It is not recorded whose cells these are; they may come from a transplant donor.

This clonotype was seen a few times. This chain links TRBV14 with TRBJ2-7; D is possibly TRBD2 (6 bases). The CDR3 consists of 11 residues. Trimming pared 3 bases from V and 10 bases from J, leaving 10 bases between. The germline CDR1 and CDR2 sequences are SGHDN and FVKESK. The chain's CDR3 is CASSHGGIQYF. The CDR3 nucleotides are TGTGCCAGCAGCCACGGCGGGATTCAGTACTTC.

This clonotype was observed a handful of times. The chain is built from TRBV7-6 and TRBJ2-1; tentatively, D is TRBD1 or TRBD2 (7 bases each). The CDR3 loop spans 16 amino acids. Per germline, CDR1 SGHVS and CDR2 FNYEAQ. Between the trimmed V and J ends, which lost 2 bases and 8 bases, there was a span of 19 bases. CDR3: CASSLYEGAGVDEQFF. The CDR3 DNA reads TGTGCCAGCAGCTTATATGAGGGGGCGGGGGTTGATGAGCAGTTCTTC.

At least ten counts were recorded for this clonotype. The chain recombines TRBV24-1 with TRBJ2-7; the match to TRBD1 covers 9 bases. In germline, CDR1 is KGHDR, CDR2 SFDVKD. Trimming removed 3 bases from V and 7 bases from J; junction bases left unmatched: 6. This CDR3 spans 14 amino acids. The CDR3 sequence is CATSDPGTGREQYF. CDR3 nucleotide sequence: TGTGCCACCAGTGATCCTGGGACAGGGAGGGAGCAGTACTTC.

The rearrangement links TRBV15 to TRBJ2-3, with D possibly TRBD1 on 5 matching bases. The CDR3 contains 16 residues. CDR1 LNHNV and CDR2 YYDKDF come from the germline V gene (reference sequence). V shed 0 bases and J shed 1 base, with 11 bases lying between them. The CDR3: CATSRDQGSGTDTQYF. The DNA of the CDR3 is TGTGCCACCAGCAGAGATCAGGGTTCGGGCACAGATACGCAGTATTTT.

Here the CDR3 reads CASSLAGFSNQPQHF. The CDR3 region has the DNA TGTGCCAGCAGTTTAGCTGGGTTCAGCAATCAGCCCCAGCATTTT. The chain employs TRBV12-3 or TRBV12-4 and TRBJ1-5; no reliable D call. Trimming pared 0 bases from V and 1 base from J, leaving 7 bases between. This CDR3 has 15 residues.

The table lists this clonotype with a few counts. CDR3 nucleotides: TGTGCCAGCAGCTTATTTCAAACCGGGGAGCTGTTTTTT. It encodes CASSLFQTGELFF. The rearrangement joins TRBV7-3 to TRBJ2-2; D is undetermined. This CDR3 comprises 13 residues. Germline-derived CDR1 and CDR2 are SGHTA and FQGTGA. V shed 2 bases and J shed 5 bases, with 6 bases lying between them.

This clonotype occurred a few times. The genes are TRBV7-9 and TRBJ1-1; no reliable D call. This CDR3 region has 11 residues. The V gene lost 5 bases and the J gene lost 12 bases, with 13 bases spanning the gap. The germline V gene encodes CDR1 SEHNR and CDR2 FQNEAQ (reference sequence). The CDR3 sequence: CASSLRVRTFF. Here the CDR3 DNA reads TGTGCCAGCAGCCTCCGAGTTAGGACTTTCTTT. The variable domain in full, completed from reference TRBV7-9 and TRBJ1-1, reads DTGVSQNPRHKITKRGQNVTFRCDPISEHNRLYWYRQTLGQGPEFLTYFQNEAQLEKSRLLSDRFSAERPKGSFSTLEIQRTEQGDSAMYLCASSLRVRTFFGQGTRLTVV.

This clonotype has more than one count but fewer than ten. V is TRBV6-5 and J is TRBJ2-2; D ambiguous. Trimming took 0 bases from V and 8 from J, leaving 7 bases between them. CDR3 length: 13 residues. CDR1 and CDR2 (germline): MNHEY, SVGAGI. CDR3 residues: CASSYSVRGELFF. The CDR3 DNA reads TGTGCCAGCAGTTACTCGGTGCGTGGGGAGCTGTTTTTT.

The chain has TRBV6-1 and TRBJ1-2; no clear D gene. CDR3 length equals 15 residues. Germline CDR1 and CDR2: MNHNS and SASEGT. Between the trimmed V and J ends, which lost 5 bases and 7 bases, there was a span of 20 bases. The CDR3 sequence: CASSQRVVVGGGYTF. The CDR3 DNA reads TGTGCCAGCAGTCAAAGGGTAGTGGTTGGTGGTGGCTACACCTTC.

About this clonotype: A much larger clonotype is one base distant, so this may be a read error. CDR3 sequence: CASSQDLSWAGRGTEAYF. CDR3 nucleotides: TGCGCCAGCAGCCAAGACCTGTCATGGGCAGGGAGGGGAACTGAAGCTTACTTT. This chain joins TRBV4-3 and TRBJ1-1, with a possible D match to TRBD1 (5 bases). Looked up from germline, CDR1 is LGHNA and CDR2 is YSLEER. This CDR3 is built from 18 residues.

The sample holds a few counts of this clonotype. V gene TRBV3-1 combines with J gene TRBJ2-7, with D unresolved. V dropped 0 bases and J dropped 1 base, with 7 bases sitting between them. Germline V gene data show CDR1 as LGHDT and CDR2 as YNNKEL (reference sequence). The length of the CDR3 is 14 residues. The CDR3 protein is CASSQDLRSYEQYF. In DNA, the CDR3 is TGTGCCAGCAGCCAAGATTTGAGGTCCTACGAGCAGTACTTC.

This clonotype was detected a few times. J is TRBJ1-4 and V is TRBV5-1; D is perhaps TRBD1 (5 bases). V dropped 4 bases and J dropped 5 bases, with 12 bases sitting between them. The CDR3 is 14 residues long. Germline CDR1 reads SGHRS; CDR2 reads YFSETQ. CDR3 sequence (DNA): TGCGCCAGCAGCGAAGGGACTCCGAATGAAAAACTGTTTTTT. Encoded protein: CASSEGTPNEKLFF.

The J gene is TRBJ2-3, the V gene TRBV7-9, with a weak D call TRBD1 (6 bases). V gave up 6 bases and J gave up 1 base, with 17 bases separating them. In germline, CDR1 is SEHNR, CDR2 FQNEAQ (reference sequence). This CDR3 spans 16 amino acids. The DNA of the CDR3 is TGTGCCAGCAGGCCGTGGACAGCCTACCGCACAGATACGCAGTATTTT. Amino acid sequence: CASRPWTAYRTDTQYF.

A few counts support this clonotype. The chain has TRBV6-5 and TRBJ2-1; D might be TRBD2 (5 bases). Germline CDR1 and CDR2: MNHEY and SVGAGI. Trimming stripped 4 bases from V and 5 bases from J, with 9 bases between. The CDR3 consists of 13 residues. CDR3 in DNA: TGTGCCAGCAGTTGGGGAGATAACAATGAGCAGTTCTTC. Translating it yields CASSWGDNNEQFF.

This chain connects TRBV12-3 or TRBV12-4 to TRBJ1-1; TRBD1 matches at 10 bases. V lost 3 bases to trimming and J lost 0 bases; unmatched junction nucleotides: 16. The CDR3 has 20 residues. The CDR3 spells CASSFRDRGARWVMNTEAFF. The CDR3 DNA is TGTGCCAGCAGTTTTAGGGACAGGGGAGCCCGCTGGGTCATGAACACTGAAGCTTTCTTT.

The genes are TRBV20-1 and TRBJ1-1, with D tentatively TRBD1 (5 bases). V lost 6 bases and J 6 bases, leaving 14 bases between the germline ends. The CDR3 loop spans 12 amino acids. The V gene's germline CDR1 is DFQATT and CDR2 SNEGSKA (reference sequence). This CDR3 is CSADPGTAEAFF. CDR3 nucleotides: TGCAGTGCCGATCCAGGGACCGCTGAAGCTTTCTTT.

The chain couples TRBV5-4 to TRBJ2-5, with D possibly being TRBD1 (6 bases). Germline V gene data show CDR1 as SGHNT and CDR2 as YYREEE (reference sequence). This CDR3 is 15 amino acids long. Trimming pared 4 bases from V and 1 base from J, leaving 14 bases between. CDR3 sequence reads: CASSTQGVLQETQYF. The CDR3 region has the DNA TGTGCCAGCAGCACACAGGGTGTCCTCCAAGAGACCCAGTACTTC.

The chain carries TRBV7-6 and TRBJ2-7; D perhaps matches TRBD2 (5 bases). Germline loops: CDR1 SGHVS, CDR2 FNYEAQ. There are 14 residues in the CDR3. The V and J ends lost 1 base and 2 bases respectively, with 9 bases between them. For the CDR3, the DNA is TGTGCCAGCAGCTTAGATTTCGGGACCTACGAGCAGTACTTC. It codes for CASSLDFGTYEQYF.

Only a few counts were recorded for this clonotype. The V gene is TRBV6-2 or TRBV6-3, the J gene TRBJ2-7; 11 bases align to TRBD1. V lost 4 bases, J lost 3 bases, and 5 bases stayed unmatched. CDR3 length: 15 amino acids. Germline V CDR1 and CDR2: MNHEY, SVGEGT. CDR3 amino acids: CASSSSGTGGYEQYF. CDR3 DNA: TGTGCCAGCAGTTCCTCCGGGACAGGGGGCTACGAGCAGTACTTC.

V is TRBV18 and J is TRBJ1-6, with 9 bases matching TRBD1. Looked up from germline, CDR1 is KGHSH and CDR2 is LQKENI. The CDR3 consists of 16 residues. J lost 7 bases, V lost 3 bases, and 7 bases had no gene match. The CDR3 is CASSPGQGRINSPLHF. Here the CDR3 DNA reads TGTGCCAGCTCACCGGGACAGGGCAGGATCAATTCACCCCTCCACTTT. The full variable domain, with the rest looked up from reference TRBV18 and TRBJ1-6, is NAGVMQNPRHLVRRRGQEARLRCSPMKGHSHVYWYRQLPEEGLKFMVYLQKENIIDESGMPKERFSAEFPKEGPSILRIQQVVRGDSAAYFCASSPGQGRINSPLHFGNGTRLTVT.

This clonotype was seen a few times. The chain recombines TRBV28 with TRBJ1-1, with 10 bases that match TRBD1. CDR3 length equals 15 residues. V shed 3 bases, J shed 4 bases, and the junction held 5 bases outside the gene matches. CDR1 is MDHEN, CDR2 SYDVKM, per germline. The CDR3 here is CASSLRDRGGTEAFF. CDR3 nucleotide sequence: TGTGCCAGCAGTTTGCGGGACAGGGGTGGCACTGAAGCTTTCTTT.

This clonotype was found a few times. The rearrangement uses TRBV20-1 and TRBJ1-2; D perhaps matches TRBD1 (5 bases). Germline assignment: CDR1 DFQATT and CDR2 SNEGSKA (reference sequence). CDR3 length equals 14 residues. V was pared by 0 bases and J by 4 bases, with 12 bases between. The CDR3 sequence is CSARDGQGSYGYTF. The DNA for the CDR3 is TGCAGTGCTAGAGATGGGCAGGGTTCCTATGGCTACACCTTC.

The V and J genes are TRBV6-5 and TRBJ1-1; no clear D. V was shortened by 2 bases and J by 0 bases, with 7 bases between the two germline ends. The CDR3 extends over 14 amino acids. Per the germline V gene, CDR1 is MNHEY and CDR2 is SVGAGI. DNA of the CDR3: TGTGCCAGCAGTTACAGGCGGGTGAACACTGAAGCTTTCTTT. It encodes CASSYRRVNTEAFF.

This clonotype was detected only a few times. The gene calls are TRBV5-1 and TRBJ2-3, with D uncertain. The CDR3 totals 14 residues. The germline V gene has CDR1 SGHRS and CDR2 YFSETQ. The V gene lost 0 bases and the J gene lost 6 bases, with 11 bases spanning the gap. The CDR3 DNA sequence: TGCGCCAGCAGCTTGGGGCATGCATCCGATACGCAGTATTTT. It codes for CASSLGHASDTQYF.

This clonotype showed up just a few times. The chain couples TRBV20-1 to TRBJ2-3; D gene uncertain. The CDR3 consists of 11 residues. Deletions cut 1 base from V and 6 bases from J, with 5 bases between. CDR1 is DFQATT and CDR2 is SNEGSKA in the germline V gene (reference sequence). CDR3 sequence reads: CSARGQDTQYF. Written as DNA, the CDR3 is TGCAGTGCTAGAGGGCAGGATACGCAGTATTTT.